This T cell receptor beta chain was found in a study of blood T cell repertoires in COVID-19. On the study more broadly: From the United States, Italy and Spain came samples of acute and convalescent COVID-19. Sample material is recorded as cDNA or gDNA derived from T cells, B-cell-depleted T cells, or PBMCs.

Method: immunoSEQ multiplex PCR; TCRdb's copy keeps in-frame clones and lacks some. This table has 250,000 or so clones, approximately 80% appearing once. V lost 6 bases and J lost 0; bases outside the gene matches: 8. Germline V gives CDR1 LNHDA, CDR2 SQIVND (reference sequence). This CDR3 comprises 17 residues. The sequence was obtained from a man at least 80 years old with acute or convalescent COVID-19. The genes are TRBV19 and TRBJ2-6, with TRBD1 identical over 7 bases. The sequencing sample was made of peripheral blood. The chain's CDR3 is CASRPGQRISGANVLTF. The CDR3 bases are TGTGCCAGTAGGCCGGGACAGCGAATCTCTGGGGCCAACGTCCTGACTTTC.